A selection of T cell receptor beta chains follows, all from one sample in a study of blood T cell repertoires in COVID-19. Repertoires were generated with immunoSEQ multiplex PCR, while TCRdb's copy carries only in-frame clones and drops some. The sample has about 140,000 clones, over 75% seen once. Sequenced: peripheral blood. Source of these receptors: a human donor in a cohort sampled during active COVID-19. The CDR3 runs from the conserved cysteine through the conserved F or W. D genes are given only for firm matches. Clone size appears in some rows only: once, few, many, or a class for an expanded clone.

clone_size: NA
d_call: TRBD2
v_call: TRBV11-2
cdr3_aa: CASSLGALAGAGSTGELFF

clone_size: NA
d_call: TRBD2
v_call: TRBV11-3
cdr3_aa: CASSSSGRAGEQFF

clone_size: NA
d_call: NA
v_call: TRBV5-1
cdr3_aa: CASSLTFENEQFF

clone_size: once
d_call: TRBD2
v_call: TRBV5-1
cdr3_aa: CASSLAGSGRSSYNEQFF

clone_size: NA
d_call: NA
v_call: TRBV2
cdr3_aa: CASERPSDDEQFF

clone_size: NA
d_call: TRBD2
v_call: TRBV9
cdr3_aa: CASSVGGGSGANVLTF

clone_size: NA
d_call: NA
v_call: TRBV28
cdr3_aa: CASSFGDWNTEAFF

clone_size: NA
d_call: NA
v_call: TRBV6-5
cdr3_aa: CASLHLLVDEQFF

clone_size: few
d_call: TRBD1
v_call: TRBV7-9
cdr3_aa: CASSWDSQASNTEAFF

clone_size: NA
d_call: NA
v_call: TRBV9
cdr3_aa: CASSVAMGRVEKLFF

clone_size: NA
d_call: TRBD1
v_call: TRBV14
cdr3_aa: CASTRDRLGYEQYF

clone_size: NA
d_call: NA
v_call: TRBV5-1
cdr3_aa: CASSLDAYSYEQYF

clone_size: once
d_call: TRBD2
v_call: TRBV28
cdr3_aa: CASSLMVSGSPRGETQYF

clone_size: NA
d_call: NA
v_call: TRBV25-1
cdr3_aa: CASSTGTHTIYF

clone_size: NA
d_call: TRBD1
v_call: TRBV6-6
cdr3_aa: CASRTGTGSAGELFF

clone_size: NA
d_call: NA
v_call: TRBV10-3
cdr3_aa: CAISDEGTTYGYTF

clone_size: NA
d_call: NA
v_call: TRBV7-9
cdr3_aa: CASSSWTSNEKLFF

clone_size: NA
d_call: NA
v_call: TRBV30
cdr3_aa: CAFSDSAYNEQFF

clone_size: NA
d_call: TRBD1
v_call: TRBV18
cdr3_aa: CASSPPGQLGTGELFF

clone_size: NA
d_call: TRBD2
v_call: TRBV5-8
cdr3_aa: CASSLRLAGAGLQYF

clone_size: NA
d_call: TRBD2
v_call: TRBV7-2
cdr3_aa: CASSLVNVGTSEPRKTQYF

clone_size: NA
d_call: TRBD2
v_call: TRBV29-1
cdr3_aa: CSVDGLAVAQQFF

clone_size: NA
d_call: NA
v_call: TRBV4-2
cdr3_aa: CASSQGEGASQPQHF

clone_size: NA
d_call: NA
v_call: TRBV6-1
cdr3_aa: CASSEITSGANVLTF

clone_size: NA
d_call: NA
v_call: TRBV6-1
cdr3_aa: CASSELPGHNYEQYF

clone_size: NA
d_call: TRBD2
v_call: TRBV11-3
cdr3_aa: CASSPSGTSGSLPDF

clone_size: NA
d_call: TRBD1
v_call: TRBV5-1
cdr3_aa: CASSLGDRAGQETQYF

clone_size: NA
d_call: NA
v_call: TRBV7-3
cdr3_aa: CASRPNPTAGHEQFF

clone_size: NA
d_call: TRBD1
v_call: TRBV19
cdr3_aa: CASSPSQGSGNTIYF

clone_size: NA
d_call: TRBD1
v_call: TRBV28
cdr3_aa: CASSTGGVNTGELFF

clone_size: NA
d_call: NA
v_call: TRBV28
cdr3_aa: CASSFRRGSYEQYF

clone_size: NA
d_call: TRBD1
v_call: TRBV19
cdr3_aa: CAGPGQGCFGYQETQYF

clone_size: NA
d_call: TRBD1
v_call: TRBV10-2
cdr3_aa: CASSDRGTQPQHF

clone_size: NA
d_call: NA
v_call: TRBV5-1
cdr3_aa: CASRRGGDSNEQFF

clone_size: NA
d_call: TRBD1
v_call: TRBV28
cdr3_aa: CATGTDSYEQYF

clone_size: few
d_call: TRBD2
v_call: TRBV25-1
cdr3_aa: CASNSLREENTGELFF

clone_size: few
d_call: NA
v_call: TRBV7-3
cdr3_aa: CASSPRSTRNTGELFF

clone_size: NA
d_call: TRBD1
v_call: TRBV2
cdr3_aa: CASSPDRGSYNEQFF

clone_size: NA
d_call: TRBD1
v_call: TRBV18
cdr3_aa: CASSPQTGVEEKLFF

clone_size: NA
d_call: NA
v_call: TRBV3-1/TRBV3-2
cdr3_aa: CASSQARVMSNSPLHF

clone_size: NA
d_call: NA
v_call: TRBV7-2
cdr3_aa: CASSPGRGIRKLFF

clone_size: NA
d_call: NA
v_call: TRBV27
cdr3_aa: CASSFQDTGRREQYF

clone_size: NA
d_call: TRBD2
v_call: TRBV18
cdr3_aa: CASSLSSGRSYNEQFF

clone_size: NA
d_call: NA
v_call: TRBV9
cdr3_aa: CASSVEPTVNQPQHF

clone_size: NA
d_call: TRBD1
v_call: TRBV11-2
cdr3_aa: CASSLTGVSEAFF